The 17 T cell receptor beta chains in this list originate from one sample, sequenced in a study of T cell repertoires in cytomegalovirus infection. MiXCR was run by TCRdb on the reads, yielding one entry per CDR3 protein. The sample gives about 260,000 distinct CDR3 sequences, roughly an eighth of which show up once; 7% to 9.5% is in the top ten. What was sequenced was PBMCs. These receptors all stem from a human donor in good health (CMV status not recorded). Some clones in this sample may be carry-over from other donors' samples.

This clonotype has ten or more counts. The CDR3 bases are TGTGCCAGCAGCTTACATACAGGGTCGTACGGCTACACCTTC. It is translated as CASSLHTGSYGYTF. The rearrangement joins TRBV7-9 to TRBJ1-2; D possibly corresponds to TRBD1 (6 bases). Germline V gives CDR1 SEHNR, CDR2 FQNEAQ (reference sequence). Between the trimmed V and J ends, which lost 2 bases and 8 bases, there was a span of 15 bases. This CDR3 is built from 14 residues.

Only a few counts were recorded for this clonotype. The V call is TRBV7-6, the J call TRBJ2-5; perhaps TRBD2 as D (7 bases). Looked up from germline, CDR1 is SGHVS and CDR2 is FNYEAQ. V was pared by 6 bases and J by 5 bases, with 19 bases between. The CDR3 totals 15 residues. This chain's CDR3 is CASRQSGTLLETQYF. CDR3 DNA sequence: TGTGCCAGCAGACAAAGCGGGACACTTCTTGAGACCCAGTACTTC.

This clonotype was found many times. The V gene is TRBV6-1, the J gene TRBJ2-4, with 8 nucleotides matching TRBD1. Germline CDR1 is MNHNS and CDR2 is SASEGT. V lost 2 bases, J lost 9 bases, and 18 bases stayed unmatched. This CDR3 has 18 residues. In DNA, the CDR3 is TGTGCCAGCAGTGAATCTCGCAGTCCCACAGGGGGATCTGGCATTCAGTACTTC. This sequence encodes CASSESRSPTGGSGIQYF.

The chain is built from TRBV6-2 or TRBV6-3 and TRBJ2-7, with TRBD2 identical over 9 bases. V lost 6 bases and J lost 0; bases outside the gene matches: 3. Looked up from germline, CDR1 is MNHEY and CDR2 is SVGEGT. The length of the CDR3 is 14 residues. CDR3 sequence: CASRGTSSSYEQYF. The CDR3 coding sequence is TGTGCCAGCAGAGGGACTAGCAGCTCCTACGAGCAGTACTTC.

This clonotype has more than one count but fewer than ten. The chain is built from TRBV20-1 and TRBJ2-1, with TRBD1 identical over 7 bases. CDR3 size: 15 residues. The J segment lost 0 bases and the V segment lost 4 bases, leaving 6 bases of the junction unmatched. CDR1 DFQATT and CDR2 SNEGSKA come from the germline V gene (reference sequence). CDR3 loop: CSANEDRSSYNEQFF. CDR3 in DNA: TGCAGTGCTAATGAGGACAGGAGCTCCTACAATGAGCAGTTCTTC.

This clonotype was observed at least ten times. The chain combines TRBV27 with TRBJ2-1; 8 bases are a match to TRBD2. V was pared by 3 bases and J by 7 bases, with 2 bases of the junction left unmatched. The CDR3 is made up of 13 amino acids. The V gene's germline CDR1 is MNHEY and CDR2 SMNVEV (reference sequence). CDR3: CASSFPSGNEQFF. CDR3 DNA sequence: TGTGCCAGCAGTTTCCCTAGCGGGAATGAGCAGTTCTTC.

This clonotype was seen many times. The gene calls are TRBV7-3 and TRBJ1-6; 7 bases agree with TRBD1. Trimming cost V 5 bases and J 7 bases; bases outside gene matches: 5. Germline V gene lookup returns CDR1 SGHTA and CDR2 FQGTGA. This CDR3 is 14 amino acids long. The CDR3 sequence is CASSPTGKNSPLHF. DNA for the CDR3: TGTGCCAGCAGCCCGACAGGGAAGAATTCACCCCTCCACTTT. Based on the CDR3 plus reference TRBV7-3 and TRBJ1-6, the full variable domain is GAGVSQTPSNKVTEKGKYVELRCDPISGHTALYWYRQSLGQGPEFLIYFQGTGAADDSGLPNDRFFAVRPEGSVSTLKIQRTERGDSAVYLCASSPTGKNSPLHFGNGTRLTVT.

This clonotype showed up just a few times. CDR3 coding DNA: TGTGCCAGCAGTCCCGGGATTTATAAGTATGGCTACACCTTC. It is translated as CASSPGIYKYGYTF. The chain uses TRBV6-6 and TRBJ1-2, with D hard to call. The V end was cut by 5 bases, the J end by 5 bases, with 15 bases between. The CDR3 consists of 14 residues. Per germline, CDR1 MNHNY and CDR2 SVGAGI (reference sequence).

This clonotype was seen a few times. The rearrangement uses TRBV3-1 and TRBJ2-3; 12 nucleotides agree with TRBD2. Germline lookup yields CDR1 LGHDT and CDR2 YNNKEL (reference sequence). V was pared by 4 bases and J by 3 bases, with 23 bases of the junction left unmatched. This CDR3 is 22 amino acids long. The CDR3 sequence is CASSLQILRRTSGAPPTDTQYF. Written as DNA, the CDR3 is TGTGCCAGCAGCCTTCAAATACTCCGGCGGACTAGCGGGGCCCCACCTACAGATACGCAGTATTTT.

The CDR3 nucleotides are TGTGCCAGCAGTTACTCGAGTGGGGATACGCAGTATTTT. Translation: CASSYSSGDTQYF. The V and J genes are TRBV6-5 and TRBJ2-3, with D unclear. There are 13 residues in the CDR3. Per germline, CDR1 MNHEY and CDR2 SVGAGI. V gave up 0 bases and J gave up 6 bases, with 7 bases separating them.

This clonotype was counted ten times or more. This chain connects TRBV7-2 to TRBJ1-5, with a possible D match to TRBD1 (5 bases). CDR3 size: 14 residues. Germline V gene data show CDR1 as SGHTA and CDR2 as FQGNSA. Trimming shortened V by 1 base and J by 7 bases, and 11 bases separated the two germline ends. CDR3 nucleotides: TGTGCCAGCAGCTTAGTACCAGGGAAGCAGCCCCAGCATTTT. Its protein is CASSLVPGKQPQHF.

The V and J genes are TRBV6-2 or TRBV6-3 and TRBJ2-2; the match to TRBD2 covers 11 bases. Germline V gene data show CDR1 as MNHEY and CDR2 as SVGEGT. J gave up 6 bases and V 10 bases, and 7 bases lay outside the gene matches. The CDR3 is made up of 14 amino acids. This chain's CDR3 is CAILLAGASGELFF. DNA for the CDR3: TGTGCCATCTTACTAGCGGGAGCGTCCGGGGAGCTGTTTTTT.

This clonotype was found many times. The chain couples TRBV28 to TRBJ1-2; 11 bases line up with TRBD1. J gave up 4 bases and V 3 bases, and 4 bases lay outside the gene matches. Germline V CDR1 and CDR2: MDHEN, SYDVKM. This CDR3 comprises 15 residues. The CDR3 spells CASSLGGQGGYGYTF. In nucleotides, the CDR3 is TGTGCCAGCAGTTTGGGGGGACAGGGGGGCTATGGCTACACCTTC.

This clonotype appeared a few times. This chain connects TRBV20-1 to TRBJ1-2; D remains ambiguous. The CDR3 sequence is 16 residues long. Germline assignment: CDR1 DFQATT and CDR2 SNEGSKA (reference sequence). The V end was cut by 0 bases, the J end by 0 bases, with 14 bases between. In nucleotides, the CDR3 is TGCAGTGCTAGAGAACCCCCCGGAGCCGCTAACTATGGCTACACCTTC. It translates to CSAREPPGAANYGYTF.

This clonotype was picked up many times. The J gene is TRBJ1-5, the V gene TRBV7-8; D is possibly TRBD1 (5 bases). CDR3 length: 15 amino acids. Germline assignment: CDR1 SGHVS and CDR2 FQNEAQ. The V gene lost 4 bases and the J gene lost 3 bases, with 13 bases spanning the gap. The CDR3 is CASSSLGADNQPQHF. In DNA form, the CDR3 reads TGTGCCAGCAGCTCCTTAGGGGCGGACAATCAGCCCCAGCATTTT.

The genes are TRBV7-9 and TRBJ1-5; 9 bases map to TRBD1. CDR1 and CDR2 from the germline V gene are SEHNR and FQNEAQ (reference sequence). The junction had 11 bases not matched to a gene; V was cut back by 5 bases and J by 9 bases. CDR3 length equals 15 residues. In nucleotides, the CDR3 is TGTGCCAGCAGCCCTACCACAGGGGGCGAGGTGCCCCAGCATTTT. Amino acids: CASSPTTGGEVPQHF.

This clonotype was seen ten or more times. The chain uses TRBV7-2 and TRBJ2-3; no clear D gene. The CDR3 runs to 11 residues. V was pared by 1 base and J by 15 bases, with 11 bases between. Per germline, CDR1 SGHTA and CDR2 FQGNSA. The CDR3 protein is CASSLDRPEYF. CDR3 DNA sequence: TGTGCCAGCAGCTTAGACCGCCCTGAATATTTT.